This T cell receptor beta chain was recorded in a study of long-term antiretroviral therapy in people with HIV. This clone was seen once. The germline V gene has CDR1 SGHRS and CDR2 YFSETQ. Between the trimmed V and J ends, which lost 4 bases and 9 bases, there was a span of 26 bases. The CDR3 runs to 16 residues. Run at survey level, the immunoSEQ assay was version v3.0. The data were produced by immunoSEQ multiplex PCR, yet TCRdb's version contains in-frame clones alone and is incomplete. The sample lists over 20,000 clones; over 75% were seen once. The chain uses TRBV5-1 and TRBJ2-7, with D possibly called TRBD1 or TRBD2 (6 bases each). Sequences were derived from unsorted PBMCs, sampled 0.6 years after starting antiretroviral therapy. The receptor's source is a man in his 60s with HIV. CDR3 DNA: TGCGCCAGCAGCCCCGGGGGCGGCCGGACGCCCTCCTGGCAGTACTTC. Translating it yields CASSPGGGRTPSWQYF.